This entry concerns a single TCR beta chain. These data originate in a study of CD8 T cells in ankylosing spondylitis. There are 14 residues in the CDR3. V lost 1 base, J lost 7 bases, and 11 bases lay in between. The germline gives CDR1 DFQATT, CDR2 SNEGSKA (reference sequence). TCRdb re-analysed the 5' RACE reads in MiXCR, keeping a single row per CDR3 protein. The data contain roughly 260,000 distinct CDR3 sequences, about 19% of them singletons. Material: blood, either unsorted or a sorted T cell fraction (not recorded which). This TCR was recovered from a male donor with ankylosing spondylitis or in good health (not recorded which). This rearrangement joins TRBV20-1 to TRBJ1-6; D is unresolved. The CDR3 DNA follows: TGCAGTGCTAGAGTCGGGGATTCAAATTCACCCCTCCACTTT. Translated: CSARVGDSNSPLHF.